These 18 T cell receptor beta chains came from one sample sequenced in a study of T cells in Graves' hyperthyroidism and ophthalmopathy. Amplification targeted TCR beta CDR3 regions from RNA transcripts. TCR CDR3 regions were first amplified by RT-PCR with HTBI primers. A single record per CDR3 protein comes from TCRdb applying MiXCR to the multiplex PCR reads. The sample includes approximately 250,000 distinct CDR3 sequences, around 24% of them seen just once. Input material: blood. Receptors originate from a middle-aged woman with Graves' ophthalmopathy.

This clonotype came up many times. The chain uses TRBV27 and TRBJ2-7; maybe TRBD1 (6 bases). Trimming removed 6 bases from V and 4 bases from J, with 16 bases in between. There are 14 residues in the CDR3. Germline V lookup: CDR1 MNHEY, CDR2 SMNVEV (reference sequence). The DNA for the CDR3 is TGTGCCAGCAGCAATACCTATCAGGGGTACGAGCAGTACTTC. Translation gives CASSNTYQGYEQYF.

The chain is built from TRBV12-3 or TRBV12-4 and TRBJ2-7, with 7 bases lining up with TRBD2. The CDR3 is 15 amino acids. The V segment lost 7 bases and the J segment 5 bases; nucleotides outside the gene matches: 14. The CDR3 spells CASTIFGGRANEQYF. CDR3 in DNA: TGTGCCAGCACCATTTTTGGGGGGAGGGCTAACGAGCAGTACTTC.

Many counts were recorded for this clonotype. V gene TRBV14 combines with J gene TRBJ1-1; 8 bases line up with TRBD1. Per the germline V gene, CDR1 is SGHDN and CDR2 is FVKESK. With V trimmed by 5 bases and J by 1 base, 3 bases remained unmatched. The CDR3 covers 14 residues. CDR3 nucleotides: TGTGCCAGCAGCGACAGGGGATGGAACACTGAAGCTTTCTTT. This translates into CASSDRGWNTEAFF.

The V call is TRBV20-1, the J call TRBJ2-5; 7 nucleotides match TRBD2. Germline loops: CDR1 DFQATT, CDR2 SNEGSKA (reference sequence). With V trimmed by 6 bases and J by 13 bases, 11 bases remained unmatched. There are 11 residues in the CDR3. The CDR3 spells CSASGSTSPYF. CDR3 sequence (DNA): TGCAGTGCAAGTGGGTCGACTAGCCCGTACTTC.

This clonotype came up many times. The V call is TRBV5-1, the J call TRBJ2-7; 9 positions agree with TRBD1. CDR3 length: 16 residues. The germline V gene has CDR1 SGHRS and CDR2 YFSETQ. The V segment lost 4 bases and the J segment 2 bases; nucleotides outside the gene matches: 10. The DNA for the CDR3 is TGCGCCAGCAGCACCTTCGGACAGGGGCGGACCTACGAGCAGTACTTC. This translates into CASSTFGQGRTYEQYF.

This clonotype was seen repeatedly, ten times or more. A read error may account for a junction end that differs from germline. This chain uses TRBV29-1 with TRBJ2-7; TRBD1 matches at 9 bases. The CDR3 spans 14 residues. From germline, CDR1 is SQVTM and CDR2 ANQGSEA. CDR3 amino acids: CSVTLYTGTGNSDF. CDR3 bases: TGCAGCGTTACGCTCTATACTGGGACAGGGAACTCTGACTTC.

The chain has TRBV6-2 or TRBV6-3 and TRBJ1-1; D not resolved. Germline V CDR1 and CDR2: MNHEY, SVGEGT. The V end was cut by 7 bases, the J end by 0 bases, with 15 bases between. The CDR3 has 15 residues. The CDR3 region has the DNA TGTGCCAGCAAGGAGGCTCGGGGAATGAACACTGAAGCTTTCTTT. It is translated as CASKEARGMNTEAFF.

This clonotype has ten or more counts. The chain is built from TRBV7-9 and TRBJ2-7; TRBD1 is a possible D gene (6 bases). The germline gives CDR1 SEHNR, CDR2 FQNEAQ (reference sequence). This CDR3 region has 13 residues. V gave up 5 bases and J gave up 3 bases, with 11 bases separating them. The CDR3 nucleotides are TGTGCCAGCAGCCGTGGACAGTTCTACGAGCAGTACTTC. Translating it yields CASSRGQFYEQYF. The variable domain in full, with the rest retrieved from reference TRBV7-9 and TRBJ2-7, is DTGVSQNPRHKITKRGQNVTFRCDPISEHNRLYWYRQTLGQGPEFLTYFQNEAQLEKSRLLSDRFSAERPKGSFSTLEIQRTEQGDSAMYLCASSRGQFYEQYFGPGTRLTVT.

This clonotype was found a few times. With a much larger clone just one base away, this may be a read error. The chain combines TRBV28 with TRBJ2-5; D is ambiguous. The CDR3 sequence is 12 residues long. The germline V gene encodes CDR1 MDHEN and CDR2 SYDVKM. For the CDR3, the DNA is TGTGCCAGCAGCCACCCCCTTGAGACCCAGCACTTC. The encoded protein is CASSHPLETQHF.

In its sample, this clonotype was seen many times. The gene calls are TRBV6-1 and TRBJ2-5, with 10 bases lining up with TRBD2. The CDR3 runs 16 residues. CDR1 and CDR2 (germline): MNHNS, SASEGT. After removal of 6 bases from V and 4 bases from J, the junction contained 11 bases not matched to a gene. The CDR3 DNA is TGTGCCAGCAGCCCAAACCTAGCGGGAGTGGGAGAGACCCAGTACTTC. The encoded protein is CASSPNLAGVGETQYF.

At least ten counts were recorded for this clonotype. CDR3 sequence reads: CASSLNEDGRGETQYF. As DNA, the CDR3 is TGTGCCAGCAGCTTAAATGAGGACGGGAGGGGAGAGACCCAGTACTTC. The rearrangement joins TRBV7-3 to TRBJ2-5; 8 bases are shared with TRBD2. This CDR3 has 16 residues. Germline V gene data show CDR1 as SGHTA and CDR2 as FQGTGA. The J segment lost 4 bases and the V segment lost 1 base, leaving 8 bases of the junction unmatched.

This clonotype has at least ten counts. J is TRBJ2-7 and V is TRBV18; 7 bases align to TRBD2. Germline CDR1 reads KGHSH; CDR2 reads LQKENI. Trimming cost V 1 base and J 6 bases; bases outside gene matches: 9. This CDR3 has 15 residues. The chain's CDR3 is CASSPRGLEASEQYF. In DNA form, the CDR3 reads TGTGCCAGCTCACCACGTGGACTAGAGGCCTCCGAGCAGTACTTC.

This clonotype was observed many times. The CDR3 loop is CSVEEGSNYEQYF. CDR3 DNA sequence: TGCAGCGTTGAAGAGGGCAGCAACTACGAGCAGTACTTC. The V and J genes are TRBV29-1 and TRBJ2-7; D is undetermined. In germline, CDR1 is SQVTM, CDR2 ANQGSEA. CDR3 length: 13 residues. V was cut by 0 bases and J by 3 bases, with 9 bases left in between.

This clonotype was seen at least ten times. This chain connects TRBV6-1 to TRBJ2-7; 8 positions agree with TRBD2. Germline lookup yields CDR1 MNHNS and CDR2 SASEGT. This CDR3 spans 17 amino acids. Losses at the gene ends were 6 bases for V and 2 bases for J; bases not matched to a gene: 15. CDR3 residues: CASRSGLADVLAYEQYF. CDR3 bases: TGTGCCAGCAGGAGCGGACTAGCCGACGTTTTGGCCTACGAGCAGTACTTC.

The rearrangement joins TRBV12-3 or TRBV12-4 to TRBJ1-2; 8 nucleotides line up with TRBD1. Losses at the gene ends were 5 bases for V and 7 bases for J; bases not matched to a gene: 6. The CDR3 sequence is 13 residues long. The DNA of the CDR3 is TGTGCCAGCAGTCTTGGACAGGGCCCTGGCTACACCTTC. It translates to CASSLGQGPGYTF.

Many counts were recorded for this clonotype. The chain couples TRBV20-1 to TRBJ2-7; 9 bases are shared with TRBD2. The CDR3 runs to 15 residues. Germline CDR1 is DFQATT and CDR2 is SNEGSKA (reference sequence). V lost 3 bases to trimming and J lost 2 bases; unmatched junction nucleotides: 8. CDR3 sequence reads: CSARDRLADPYEQYF. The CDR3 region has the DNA TGCAGTGCTAGGGACCGACTAGCGGACCCCTACGAGCAGTACTTC.

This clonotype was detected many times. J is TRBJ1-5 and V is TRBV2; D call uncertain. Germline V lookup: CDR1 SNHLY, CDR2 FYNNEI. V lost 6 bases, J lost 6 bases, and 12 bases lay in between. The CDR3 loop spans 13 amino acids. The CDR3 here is CASSDGGLQPQHF. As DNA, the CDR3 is TGTGCCAGCAGCGATGGAGGGCTTCAGCCCCAGCATTTT.

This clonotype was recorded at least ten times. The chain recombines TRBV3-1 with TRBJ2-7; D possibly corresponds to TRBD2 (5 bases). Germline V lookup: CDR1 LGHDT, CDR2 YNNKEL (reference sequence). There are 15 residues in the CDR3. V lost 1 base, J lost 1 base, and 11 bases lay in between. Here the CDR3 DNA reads TGTGCCAGCAGCCAAGGTGAGCGGTGGTCCTACGAGCAGTACTTC. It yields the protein CASSQGERWSYEQYF.